The 15 T cell receptor beta chains below come from one sample, sequenced in a study of shared clonotypes between healthy human individuals. Selected positively for CCR7 and CD45RO-negative, naive CD8 cells excluded terminally differentiated effector memory CD45RA+ cells. Assay used: immunoSEQ multiplex PCR; TCRdb lists only in-frame clones, some missing. The repertoire holds about 2.1 million clones, with approximately 92% as singletons. The source material was naive CD8+ T cells from PBMCs. These receptors all come from a young man in good health. Some clones in this sample may be carry-over from other donors' samples.

This chain uses TRBV5-6 with TRBJ2-1, with TRBD1 matching over 8 bases. V lost 2 bases and J lost 6; bases outside the gene matches: 4. In germline, CDR1 is SGHDT, CDR2 YYEEEE. The CDR3 runs 14 residues. CDR3 DNA: TGTGCCAGCAGCTTTTCGACAGGGGTCAATGAGCAGTTCTTC. It yields the protein CASSFSTGVNEQFF.

The chain recombines TRBV7-9 with TRBJ1-4; D is ambiguous. Gene TRBJ2-2 matches the end of the DNA better, so the J call may be wrong. There are 12 residues in the CDR3. Germline CDR1 SEHNR, CDR2 FQNEAQ (reference sequence). The CDR3 nucleotides read TGTGCCAGCAGCTCCTCCCGCCCGGAGCTGTTTTTT. Translating gives CASSSSRPELFF.

The genes are TRBV13 and TRBJ2-1, with D possibly matching TRBD2 (5 bases). Trimming pared 1 base from V and 0 bases from J, leaving 10 bases between. Germline V CDR1 and CDR2: PRHDT, FYEKMQ (reference sequence). The CDR3 extends over 16 amino acids. This CDR3 reads CASSLVTGSSYNEQFF. CDR3 coding DNA: TGTGCCAGCAGCTTAGTTACGGGAAGCTCCTACAATGAGCAGTTCTTC.

This chain connects TRBV30 to TRBJ2-7, with D hard to call. CDR1 is GTSNPN and CDR2 is SVGIG in the germline V gene (reference sequence). The CDR3 totals 13 residues. The V end was cut by 1 base, the J end by 2 bases, with 9 bases between. CDR3 sequence (DNA): TGTGCCTGGAGTGAGGGTGGACCCTACGAGCAGTACTTC. Translated, it gives CAWSEGGPYEQYF. Complete variable domain (other parts from reference TRBV30 and TRBJ2-7): SQTIHQWPATLVQPVGSPLSLECTVEGTSNPNLYWYRQAAGRGLQLLFYSVGIGQISSEVPQNLSASRPQDRQFILSSKKLLLSDSGFYLCAWSEGGPYEQYFGPGTRLTVT.

The rearrangement uses TRBV7-3 and TRBJ2-3; 10 positions match TRBD1. CDR1 and CDR2 from the germline V gene are SGHTA and FQGTGA. The CDR3 covers 15 residues. J was trimmed by 5 bases and V by 5 bases; bases with no gene match: 7. The CDR3 DNA follows: TGTGCCAGCAGCGTCGACAGGGGGCTCCTAGATACGCAGTATTTT. Translating gives CASSVDRGLLDTQYF.

V and J are TRBV27 and TRBJ2-3, with 7 bases that match TRBD1. V trimming: 6 bases; J trimming: 0 bases; junction bases outside the gene matches: 6. This CDR3 region has 15 residues. From germline, CDR1 is MNHEY and CDR2 SMNVEV (reference sequence). In DNA form, the CDR3 reads TGTGCCAGCAGAACAGGGGTACTCAGCACAGATACGCAGTATTTT. Amino acid sequence: CASRTGVLSTDTQYF.

This clone was seen just once. The rearrangement joins TRBV28 to TRBJ2-1; D is unclear. This CDR3 is built from 15 residues. Trimming stripped 5 bases from V and 5 bases from J, with 16 bases between. The germline gives CDR1 MDHEN, CDR2 SYDVKM. The CDR3 loop reads CASSLRPSNHNEQFF. CDR3 nucleotide sequence: TGTGCCAGCAGTCTCCGACCATCTAACCACAATGAGCAGTTCTTC. The whole variable domain, filled in from reference TRBV28 and TRBJ2-1, reads DVKVTQSSRYLVKRTGEKVFLECVQDMDHENMFWYRQDPGLGLRLIYFSYDVKMKEKGDIPEGYSVSREKKERFSLILESASTNQTSMYLCASSLRPSNHNEQFFGPGTRLTVL.

The V call is TRBV5-4, the J call TRBJ2-1, with 8 nucleotides matching TRBD2. The V gene end was trimmed by 2 bases and the J gene end by 4 bases; junction bases not matched to a gene: 5. There are 15 residues in the CDR3. Germline V gene lookup returns CDR1 SGHNT and CDR2 YYREEE (reference sequence). The CDR3 coding sequence is TGTGCCAGCAGCTTTAGGCGGGAGGCATACAATGAGCAGTTCTTC. This codes for CASSFRREAYNEQFF.

The V call is TRBV25-1, the J call TRBJ2-1, with 8 bases fitting TRBD1. V lost 7 bases and J lost 4; bases outside the gene matches: 9. The CDR3 spans 15 residues. From germline, CDR1 is MGHDK and CDR2 SYGVNS. The CDR3 protein is CASTTGTGDYNEQFF. In DNA, the CDR3 is TGTGCCAGCACTACCGGGACAGGTGATTACAATGAGCAGTTCTTC.

The chain has TRBV29-1 and TRBJ2-5, with 12 bases identical to TRBD1. CDR3 size: 14 residues. V gave up 6 bases and J gave up 5 bases; unmatched junction bases: 7. Germline loops: CDR1 SQVTM, CDR2 ANQGSEA. This CDR3 is CSVAGTGGAETQYF. In nucleotides, the CDR3 is TGCAGCGTGGCCGGGACAGGGGGCGCCGAGACCCAGTACTTC.

V usage is TRBV14 and J usage is TRBJ2-1; D might be TRBD2 (7 bases). Trimming left V 5 bases short and J 6 bases short, with 17 bases between. The CDR3 sequence is 15 residues long. Per germline, CDR1 SGHDN and CDR2 FVKESK. CDR3 bases: TGTGCCAGCAGCGAAATGGGGGGGCAGGGCAATGAGCAGTTCTTC. This encodes CASSEMGGQGNEQFF.

This clone appeared once. The chain carries TRBV6-5 and TRBJ1-5; D is uncertain. CDR1 is MNHEY, CDR2 SVGAGI, per germline. The germline V and J ends were trimmed by 4 bases and 4 bases, with 8 bases remaining between them. This CDR3 is 13 amino acids long. Here the CDR3 reads CASSSSNNQPQHF. As DNA, the CDR3 is TGTGCCAGCAGTTCCTCAAATAATCAGCCCCAGCATTTT.

The rearrangement links TRBV6-1 to TRBJ1-1, with D unclear. The CDR3 spans 16 residues. Germline CDR1 reads MNHNS; CDR2 reads SASEGT. The V and J ends lost 4 bases and 4 bases respectively, with 19 bases between them. DNA for the CDR3: TGTGCCAGCAGTGGCCGGCAGGACGGTTTGAGCACTGAAGCTTTCTTT. Its translation: CASSGRQDGLSTEAFF.

On this clone itself: Other nucleotide sequences from this sample produce the same CDR3. This chain links TRBV6-5 with TRBJ2-7, with 15 bases identical to TRBD2. From germline, CDR1 is MNHEY and CDR2 SVGAGI. This CDR3 has 15 residues. The V gene end was trimmed by 3 bases and the J gene end by 5 bases; junction bases not matched to a gene: 2. CDR3: CASSYGTSGRNEQYF. DNA of the CDR3: TGTGCCAGCAGTTATGGGACTAGCGGGAGGAACGAGCAGTACTTC.

This clone was recorded a few times. V and J are TRBV27 and TRBJ1-2; TRBD1 is a possible D gene (6 bases). CDR3 size: 12 residues. Germline V lookup: CDR1 MNHEY, CDR2 SMNVEV (reference sequence). V was trimmed by 10 bases and J by 6 bases, leaving 15 bases between them. CDR3 region: CATRKGGNGYTF. The CDR3 DNA sequence: TGTGCCACCAGGAAAGGGGGGAATGGCTACACCTTC.